Below, 28 T cell receptor beta chains from the same sample are listed, as sequenced in a study of control samples from healthy donors and cancer patients. Assay: immunoSEQ multiplex PCR; the TCRdb copy retains only in-frame clones and omits some. The data show roughly 76,000 clones, around 94% seen once. Sequencing was done on a sample of blood. Source of these receptors: a woman aged 18 to 35 in good health.

The genes are TRBV19 and TRBJ1-1, with D hard to call. V was trimmed by 8 bases and J by 1 base, leaving 11 bases between them. Per germline, CDR1 LNHDA and CDR2 SQIVND (reference sequence). The CDR3 loop spans 13 amino acids. The CDR3 region has the DNA TGTGCCAGTCAAATGGGCGGGAACACTGAAGCTTTCTTT. Translated, it gives CASQMGGNTEAFF.

V and J are TRBV27 and TRBJ1-2; possibly TRBD1 for D (5 bases). Germline CDR1 is MNHEY and CDR2 is SMNVEV (reference sequence). The CDR3 is 13 amino acids. Trimming removed 2 bases at V and 8 bases at J, with 12 bases between. The CDR3 reads CASSLIGGVGYTF. CDR3 nucleotide sequence: TGTGCCAGCAGTTTAATTGGAGGGGTCGGCTACACCTTC.

The chain links TRBV2 to TRBJ1-1, with D possibly TRBD1 on 6 matching bases. The germline V gene encodes CDR1 SNHLY and CDR2 FYNNEI. V lost 8 bases to trimming and J lost 6 bases, with 10 bases between them. This CDR3 is built from 11 residues. CDR3 in DNA: TGTGCCAGCGTAAGGACAGCTGAAGCTTTCTTT. It translates to CASVRTAEAFF.

This chain joins TRBV6-1 and TRBJ2-7; 9 bases agree with TRBD2. The CDR3 spans 14 residues. V dropped 5 bases and J dropped 5; count of bases not matched to a gene: 7. Looked up from germline, CDR1 is MNHNS and CDR2 is SASEGT. This chain's CDR3 is CASSYSASGDEQYF. In DNA, the CDR3 is TGTGCCAGCAGTTATAGTGCTAGCGGGGACGAGCAGTACTTC.

The chain combines TRBV20-1 with TRBJ2-3; 11 bases are a match to TRBD2. The V gene end was trimmed by 3 bases and the J gene end by 3 bases; junction bases not matched to a gene: 5. The CDR3 is 15 residues long. Germline V gives CDR1 DFQATT, CDR2 SNEGSKA (reference sequence). The CDR3 sequence: CSASDSGGATDTQYF. CDR3 coding DNA: TGCAGTGCTAGTGATAGCGGGGGGGCAACAGATACGCAGTATTTT.

The CDR3 DNA reads TGTGCCAGCAGCGTCGATGACTCAAGGACAGATACGCAGTATTTT. Its translation: CASSVDDSRTDTQYF. The chain is built from TRBV9 and TRBJ2-3; D not certain. V dropped 2 bases and J dropped 3 bases, with 13 bases sitting between them. CDR1 and CDR2 (germline): SGDLS, YYNGEE. The CDR3 spans 15 residues.

This clone was seen once. The chain combines TRBV5-6 with TRBJ2-1; a possible D gene is TRBD2 (6 bases). Germline V gene sequence: CDR1 SGHDT, CDR2 YYEEEE. Trimming left V 3 bases short and J 9 bases short, with 16 bases between. The CDR3 totals 14 residues. CDR3 in amino acids: CASSYGTPGGEQFF. The CDR3 DNA follows: TGTGCCAGCAGCTACGGGACTCCTGGTGGTGAGCAGTTCTTC.

J is TRBJ2-2 and V is TRBV5-1, with TRBD1 matching over 9 bases. The V segment lost 4 bases and the J segment 0 bases; nucleotides outside the gene matches: 10. The CDR3 runs to 18 residues. Germline V CDR1 and CDR2: SGHRS, YFSETQ. The CDR3 here is CASSPGTGQGSNTGELFF. In nucleotides, the CDR3 is TGCGCCAGCAGCCCAGGGACGGGACAGGGTTCGAACACCGGGGAGCTGTTTTTT.

In DNA, the CDR3 is TGTGCCAGCCACGGGACTAGCGGCTACGAGCAGTACTTC. Translating gives CASHGTSGYEQYF. The rearrangement joins TRBV27 to TRBJ2-7; 11 bases are a match to TRBD2. Germline V CDR1 and CDR2: MNHEY, SMNVEV (reference sequence). This CDR3 is built from 13 residues. V lost 8 bases, J lost 3 bases, and 3 bases stayed unmatched.

CDR3 loop: CASSQGLTNTGELFF. Written as DNA, the CDR3 is TGTGCCAGCTCACAGGGATTGACGAACACCGGGGAGCTGTTTTTT. The chain links TRBV18 to TRBJ2-2; no reliable D call. Germline CDR1 reads KGHSH; CDR2 reads LQKENI. V lost 4 bases to trimming and J lost 0 bases, with 9 bases between them. This CDR3 has 15 residues.

V usage is TRBV7-3 and J usage is TRBJ2-7; TRBD1 agrees at 8 bases. The CDR3 covers 14 residues. Germline loops: CDR1 SGHTA, CDR2 FQGTGA. The J segment lost 3 bases and the V segment lost 5 bases, leaving 6 bases of the junction unmatched. The CDR3 DNA sequence: TGTGCCAGCAGCCAGGGGGCAGGGTACTACGAGCAGTACTTC. It encodes CASSQGAGYYEQYF.

This chain links TRBV5-1 with TRBJ1-4; D is perhaps TRBD1 (6 bases). Between the trimmed V and J ends, which lost 5 bases and 5 bases, there was a span of 13 bases. Germline loops: CDR1 SGHRS, CDR2 YFSETQ. The CDR3 extends over 14 amino acids. CDR3 nucleotides: TGCGCCAGCAGTCCACGGGACACAAATGAAAAACTGTTTTTT. As protein: CASSPRDTNEKLFF.

The V gene is TRBV5-4, the J gene TRBJ1-2; D uncertain. The germline V and J ends were trimmed by 1 base and 2 bases, with 12 bases remaining between them. Germline V gene data show CDR1 as SGHNT and CDR2 as YYREEE (reference sequence). The CDR3 contains 15 residues. The CDR3 nucleotides are TGTGCCAGCAGCTTGATCGGGGAGTGGAACTATGGCTACACCTTC. Amino acid sequence: CASSLIGEWNYGYTF.

The DNA for the CDR3 is TGTGCCAGCACCCGTTTGGGGGCAGCCAAAAACATTCAGTACTTC. Amino acid sequence: CASTRLGAAKNIQYF. This chain uses TRBV28 with TRBJ2-4, with D tentatively TRBD1 (6 bases). Germline V lookup: CDR1 MDHEN, CDR2 SYDVKM. This CDR3 contains 15 residues. The V end was cut by 7 bases, the J end by 0 bases, with 13 bases between.

The rearrangement joins TRBV19 to TRBJ2-2; tentatively, D is TRBD1 (6 bases). CDR1 is LNHDA and CDR2 is SQIVND in the germline V gene (reference sequence). This CDR3 contains 14 residues. V lost 8 bases, J lost 5 bases, and 15 bases lay in between. The CDR3 region has the DNA TGTGCCAGTTCAGGGGAAGTAAGGACCGGGGAGCTGTTTTTT. Translation gives CASSGEVRTGELFF.

The V call is TRBV6-5, the J call TRBJ1-2; no firm D call. The ends were cut back, 0 bases at V and 0 bases at J, with 8 bases in the middle. The CDR3 contains 15 residues. Per the germline V gene, CDR1 is MNHEY and CDR2 is SVGAGI. The CDR3 DNA reads as TGTGCCAGCAGTTACTCGGACCCAGCTAACTATGGCTACACCTTC. It is translated as CASSYSDPANYGYTF.

The chain has TRBV11-3 and TRBJ1-2, with D possibly matching TRBD1 (5 bases). Germline-derived CDR1 and CDR2 are SGHNT and YENEEA. Trimming pared 5 bases from V and 5 bases from J, leaving 15 bases between. This CDR3 is built from 14 residues. The CDR3 DNA reads TGTGCCAGCAGCCCGGGGACCCCGCGATATGGCTACACCTTC. Its protein is CASSPGTPRYGYTF.

The CDR3 nucleotides read TGTGCCAGCAGCTACCGGGGCAGCAATCAGCCCCAGCATTTT. Protein product: CASSYRGSNQPQHF. V usage is TRBV7-8 and J usage is TRBJ1-5; D is possibly TRBD1 (5 bases). Germline-derived CDR1 and CDR2 are SGHVS and FQNEAQ. The CDR3 totals 14 residues. The V gene lost 4 bases and the J gene lost 1 base, with 8 bases spanning the gap.

The sample holds one count of this clone. V usage is TRBV10-1 and J usage is TRBJ2-1; TRBD2 matches 8 bases. The germline CDR1 and CDR2 sequences are WNHNN and SYGVQD (reference sequence). The CDR3 loop spans 16 amino acids. Trimming at V came to 0 bases and at J to 6 bases, leaving 7 bases not matched to a gene. The CDR3 DNA reads as TGCGCCAGCAGTGAGTCCGGGACTAGTCAGATCAATGAGCAGTTCTTC. Its translation: CASSESGTSQINEQFF.

This clone has just a few counts. The chain has TRBV10-3 and TRBJ1-2; perhaps TRBD1 as D (5 bases). The length of the CDR3 is 14 residues. The germline V gene encodes CDR1 ENHRY and CDR2 SYGVKD. V gave up 8 bases and J gave up 4 bases, with 17 bases separating them. CDR3: CAIYHGGVGYGYTF. The CDR3 nucleotides are TGTGCCATCTATCACGGGGGGGTAGGCTATGGCTACACCTTC.

The V call is TRBV19, the J call TRBJ1-3; D call uncertain. This CDR3 has 13 residues. Germline V CDR1 and CDR2: LNHDA, SQIVND (reference sequence). The V gene lost 5 bases and the J gene lost 4 bases, with 9 bases spanning the gap. CDR3 protein: CASSYFAGNTIYF. The DNA of the CDR3 is TGTGCCAGTAGTTACTTCGCCGGAAACACCATATATTTT.

This chain joins TRBV19 and TRBJ1-2; no clear D gene. Trimming removed 4 bases at V and 4 bases at J, with 16 bases between. Per germline, CDR1 LNHDA and CDR2 SQIVND (reference sequence). The CDR3 extends over 15 amino acids. As DNA, the CDR3 is TGTGCCAGTAGTAGCCTAAGACTGTTTGCCTATGGCTACACCTTC. Translated, it gives CASSSLRLFAYGYTF.

CDR3 coding DNA: TGTGCCAGCAGCTTCGGGTCAGGAACTTACTCCTATAATTCACCCCTCCACTTT. Its translation: CASSFGSGTYSYNSPLHF. The J gene is TRBJ1-6, the V gene TRBV5-6; unclear D gene. Germline V CDR1 and CDR2: SGHDT, YYEEEE. Trimming cost V 2 bases and J 0 bases, with 15 bases left between them. The CDR3 is 18 residues long. The entire variable domain, with the rest obtained from reference TRBV5-6 and TRBJ1-6, is as follows: DAGVTQSPTHLIKTRGQQVTLRCSPKSGHDTVSWYQQALGQGPQFIFQYYEEEERQRGNFPDRFSGHQFPNYSSELNVNALLLGDSALYLCASSFGSGTYSYNSPLHFGNGTRLTVT.

This clone was seen only once. This chain uses TRBV7-2 with TRBJ1-2; 8 bases line up with TRBD1. The germline CDR1 and CDR2 sequences are SGHTA and FQGNSA. V shed 3 bases and J 8 bases; nucleotides not matched to a gene: 5. The length of the CDR3 is 13 residues. The CDR3 is CASSLARDRGYTF. CDR3 bases: TGTGCCAGCAGCTTGGCCCGGGACAGGGGCTACACCTTC. Complete variable domain (other parts from reference TRBV7-2 and TRBJ1-2): GAGVSQSPSNKVTEKGKDVELRCDPISGHTALYWYRQSLGQGLEFLIYFQGNSAPDKSGLPSDRFSAERTGGSVSTLTIQRTQQEDSAVYLCASSLARDRGYTFGSGTRLTVV.

V and J are TRBV6-2 or TRBV6-3 and TRBJ1-1; D ambiguous. Per the germline V gene, CDR1 is MNHEY and CDR2 is SVGEGT. V was pared by 5 bases and J by 11 bases, with 15 bases between. This CDR3 comprises 12 residues. CDR3 nucleotides: TGTGCCAGCAGTCCCACGAAAGGTGGGGCTTTCTTT. It encodes CASSPTKGGAFF.

This chain uses TRBV14 with TRBJ2-3, with 16 bases aligning to TRBD2. The CDR3 length is 18 residues. J gave up 1 base and V 8 bases, and 9 bases lay outside the gene matches. Per the germline V gene, CDR1 is SGHDN and CDR2 is FVKESK. The CDR3 sequence is CASSNPGLAGGRTDTQYF. The CDR3 DNA reads as TGTGCCAGCTCGAACCCGGGACTAGCGGGGGGGCGCACAGATACGCAGTATTTT.

The rearrangement links TRBV9 to TRBJ2-5; D not resolved. Germline V gene lookup returns CDR1 SGDLS and CDR2 YYNGEE. The V end was cut by 10 bases, the J end by 4 bases, with 11 bases between. The CDR3 loop spans 11 amino acids. CDR3 sequence: CAGRPGETQYF. DNA for the CDR3: TGTGCCGGCCGACCCGGAGAGACCCAGTACTTC.

This clone was found a few times. This sequence joins TRBV28 and TRBJ1-2, with TRBD1 identical over 8 bases. J gave up 8 bases and V 6 bases, and 11 bases lay outside the gene matches. This CDR3 is built from 14 residues. The germline gives CDR1 MDHEN, CDR2 SYDVKM. The CDR3 spells CASSPAQGALGYTF. CDR3 bases: TGTGCCAGCAGCCCAGCCCAGGGGGCATTAGGCTACACCTTC.